Below, 20 T cell receptor beta chains from the same sample are listed, as sequenced in a study of Ad26.COV2.S vaccination and SARS-CoV-2 variants. Sequencing was performed with immunoSEQ multiplex PCR; in TCRdb, only in-frame clones are kept and a portion is missing. The sample lists 410,000 or so clones; 80% to 95% were seen once. Treatment of the sample: around 19 received Ad26.COV2.S at low or high dose, single or two shots; roughly 5 received placebo; per-sample allocation not given. Samples came from day 63 after the first vaccine or placebo injection. The specimen comprised peripheral blood, sampled in a trial of Ad26.COV2.S vaccine versus placebo. The receptors come from a person between 18 and 60 years old who received the Ad26.COV2.S COVID-19 vaccine or a placebo.

The chain links TRBV15 to TRBJ2-3; 9 nucleotides match TRBD2. Germline V gives CDR1 LNHNV, CDR2 YYDKDF (reference sequence). The trim removed 0 bases at V and 2 bases at J, leaving 3 bases unmatched. This CDR3 has 16 amino acids. The CDR3 spells CATSRESSGVTDTQYF. The CDR3 DNA reads TGTGCCACCAGCAGAGAGTCTAGCGGGGTCACAGATACGCAGTATTTT.

V usage is TRBV7-8 and J usage is TRBJ2-1; 8 bases line up with TRBD2. Per germline, CDR1 SGHVS and CDR2 FQNEAQ. This CDR3 contains 16 residues. The V and J ends lost 1 base and 2 bases, in that order; junction bases with no gene match: 4. The CDR3: CASSLVGGGTYNEQFF. CDR3 bases: TGTGCCAGCAGCTTAGTAGGCGGGGGGACCTACAATGAGCAGTTCTTC.

The J gene is TRBJ1-2, the V gene TRBV2; D is uncertain. V lost 3 bases to trimming and J lost 5 bases, with 13 bases between them. Germline V gives CDR1 SNHLY, CDR2 FYNNEI. The length of the CDR3 is 14 residues. The CDR3 DNA sequence: TGTGCCAGCAGTGACCCCGGGTCCTCGTATGGCTACACCTTC. Protein: CASSDPGSSYGYTF.

The chain uses TRBV6-4 and TRBJ2-1; 8 bases map to TRBD2. V lost 3 bases, J lost 4 bases, and 14 bases stayed unmatched. In germline, CDR1 is MRHNA, CDR2 SNTAGT. This CDR3 comprises 18 residues. The CDR3 region is CASSESGLSGGIYNEQFF. The CDR3 nucleotides read TGTGCCAGCAGTGAATCTGGGTTGTCGGGGGGGATTTACAATGAGCAGTTCTTC.

V usage is TRBV18 and J usage is TRBJ2-7, with D possibly called TRBD1 or TRBD2 (5 bases each). V was shortened by 7 bases and J by 7 bases, with 14 bases between the two germline ends. Germline V CDR1 and CDR2: KGHSH, LQKENI. This CDR3 region has 12 residues. CDR3 loop: CASLQGTGEQYF. CDR3 in DNA: TGTGCCAGCTTGCAGGGTACGGGGGAGCAGTACTTC.

The chain has TRBV28 and TRBJ2-1; 7 nucleotides match TRBD1. Losses at the gene ends were 4 bases for V and 10 bases for J; bases not matched to a gene: 1. The CDR3 sequence is 11 residues long. Per the germline V gene, CDR1 is MDHEN and CDR2 is SYDVKM. CDR3 nucleotide sequence: TGTGCCAGCAGTTCGGGACAGGAGCAGTTCTTC. It translates to CASSSGQEQFF. The full variable domain, completed using reference TRBV28 and TRBJ2-1, is DVKVTQSSRYLVKRTGEKVFLECVQDMDHENMFWYRQDPGLGLRLIYFSYDVKMKEKGDIPEGYSVSREKKERFSLILESASTNQTSMYLCASSSGQEQFFGPGTRLTVL.

The V call is TRBV19, the J call TRBJ1-1, with unresolved D. CDR1 and CDR2 from the germline V gene are LNHDA and SQIVND (reference sequence). The CDR3 length is 13 residues. V was trimmed by 5 bases and J by 1 base, leaving 8 bases between them. DNA for the CDR3: TGTGCCAGTAGTTACCCCAGGAACACTGAAGCTTTCTTT. Its protein is CASSYPRNTEAFF.

The genes are TRBV7-9 and TRBJ1-2; no firm D call. Germline V CDR1 and CDR2: SEHNR, FQNEAQ (reference sequence). The CDR3 extends over 14 amino acids. Trimming shortened V by 4 bases and J by 0 bases, and 9 bases separated the two germline ends. CDR3 amino acids: CASSSHTPNYGYTF. The DNA for the CDR3 is TGTGCCAGCAGCTCCCATACCCCTAACTATGGCTACACCTTC.

With respect to this clone: Other nucleotide sequences in the sample specify the same CDR3. The CDR3 nucleotides are TGTGCCAGTAGTATAGGCGAGGGCTACGAGCAGTACTTC. It encodes CASSIGEGYEQYF. The chain recombines TRBV19 with TRBJ2-7, with D possibly TRBD2 on 5 matching bases. V was pared by 1 base and J by 3 bases, with 7 bases between. The V gene's germline CDR1 is LNHDA and CDR2 SQIVND (reference sequence). The CDR3 loop spans 13 amino acids.

This chain connects TRBV2 to TRBJ2-3, with TRBD1 as a possible D gene (5 bases). CDR3 length: 14 amino acids. The germline V gene has CDR1 SNHLY and CDR2 FYNNEI. Trimming left V 5 bases short and J 2 bases short, with 11 bases between. CDR3: CASSTRQSTDTQYF. The CDR3 coding sequence is TGTGCCAGCAGTACCAGACAGTCCACAGATACGCAGTATTTT.

The rearrangement links TRBV3-1 (or the pseudogene TRBV3-2) to TRBJ1-3; D remains ambiguous. The CDR3 extends over 14 amino acids. V lost 1 base to trimming and J lost 1 base, with 5 bases between them. Germline CDR1 reads LGHDT; CDR2 reads YNNKEL (reference sequence). DNA of the CDR3: TGTGCCAGCAGCCAAGGTGGATCTGGAAACACCATATATTTT. Encoded protein: CASSQGGSGNTIYF.

J is TRBJ2-5 and V is TRBV11-2; D might be TRBD2 (5 bases). Germline V gene sequence: CDR1 SGHAT, CDR2 FQNNGV. The CDR3 covers 15 residues. With 3 bases removed from V and 1 base from J, the gap between germline ends came to 12 bases. For the CDR3, the DNA is TGTGCCAGCAGCTTTGGCGCGGGCCCCCAAGAGACCCAGTACTTC. Residues: CASSFGAGPQETQYF.

The genes are TRBV25-1 and TRBJ1-2, with D maybe TRBD1 (5 bases). V shed 7 bases and J shed 4 bases, with 16 bases lying between them. Germline V lookup: CDR1 MGHDK, CDR2 SYGVNS. The CDR3 runs 14 residues. CDR3 sequence (DNA): TGTGCCAGCAATCAGGGACCCGGTGGCTATGGCTACACCTTC. Its translation is CASNQGPGGYGYTF.

The genes are TRBV2 and TRBJ1-1; D unclear. Trimming shortened V by 9 bases and J by 4 bases, and 24 bases separated the two germline ends. The CDR3 is 16 amino acids. In germline, CDR1 is SNHLY, CDR2 FYNNEI. CDR3 protein: CARLGDPRSGLTEAFF. The CDR3 bases are TGTGCCAGACTAGGCGACCCCAGGTCAGGACTCACTGAAGCTTTCTTT.

V and J are TRBV5-5 and TRBJ2-5; no firm D call. The CDR3 covers 11 residues. The V end lost 4 bases, the J end lost 3 bases, and 4 bases lay between the germline ends. Germline V gene sequence: CDR1 SGHKS, CDR2 YYEKEE (reference sequence). CDR3 in DNA: TGTGCCAGCAGCACGGAAGAGACCCAGTACTTC. This sequence encodes CASSTEETQYF.

This rearrangement joins TRBV27 to TRBJ2-3; D not resolved. Germline V CDR1 and CDR2: MNHEY, SMNVEV (reference sequence). V dropped 2 bases and J dropped 3 bases, with 9 bases sitting between them. There are 14 residues in the CDR3. CDR3 sequence: CASSLTGETDTQYF. The CDR3 DNA reads as TGTGCCAGCAGTTTAACCGGTGAAACAGATACGCAGTATTTT.

The chain recombines TRBV4-3 with TRBJ2-2, with a tentative D call TRBD2 (6 bases). The V end was cut by 4 bases, the J end by 5 bases, with 14 bases between. The length of the CDR3 is 15 residues. In germline, CDR1 is LGHNA, CDR2 YSLEER. DNA of the CDR3: TGCGCCAGCAGCCGCGGGACGGAGGGGACCGGGGAGCTGTTTTTT. Protein product: CASSRGTEGTGELFF.

This clone was found once. The genes are TRBV12-3 or TRBV12-4 and TRBJ2-2, with TRBD2 matching 7 bases. J was trimmed by 6 bases and V by 5 bases; bases with no gene match: 3. The CDR3 covers 13 residues. CDR3 sequence (DNA): TGTGCCAGCAGTCGACTAGCCCCCGGGGAGCTGTTTTTT. It encodes CASSRLAPGELFF.

This chain links TRBV5-8 with TRBJ1-1; 11 nucleotides match TRBD1. CDR1 is SGHTS, CDR2 YDEGEE, per germline. With V trimmed by 2 bases and J by 3 bases, 3 bases remained unmatched. The CDR3 is 15 residues long. The CDR3 loop reads CASSLGQGADTEAFF. The CDR3, as DNA: TGTGCCAGCAGCTTAGGACAGGGGGCCGACACTGAAGCTTTCTTT.

The chain links TRBV6-6 to TRBJ1-1; TRBD1 matches at 7 bases. The length of the CDR3 is 14 residues. V trimming: 6 bases; J trimming: 3 bases; junction bases outside the gene matches: 7. Per the germline V gene, CDR1 is MNHNY and CDR2 is SVGAGI (reference sequence). CDR3 in DNA: TGTGCCAGCAGACAGACAGGGCCGGACACTGAAGCTTTCTTT. This translates into CASRQTGPDTEAFF.